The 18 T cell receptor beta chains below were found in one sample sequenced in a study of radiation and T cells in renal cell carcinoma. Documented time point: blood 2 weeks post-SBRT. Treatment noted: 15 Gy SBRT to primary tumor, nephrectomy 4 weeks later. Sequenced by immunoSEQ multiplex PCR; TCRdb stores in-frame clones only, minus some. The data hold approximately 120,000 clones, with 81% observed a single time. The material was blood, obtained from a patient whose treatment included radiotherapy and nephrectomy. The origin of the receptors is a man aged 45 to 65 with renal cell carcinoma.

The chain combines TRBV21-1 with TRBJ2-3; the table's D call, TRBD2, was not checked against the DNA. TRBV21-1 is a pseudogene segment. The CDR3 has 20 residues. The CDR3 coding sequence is TGTGCCAGCAGCAAAAGTAAGAGGCTAGCGGGGCACCCTGCAACAGATACGCAGTATTTT. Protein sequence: CASSKSKRLAGHPATDTQYF.

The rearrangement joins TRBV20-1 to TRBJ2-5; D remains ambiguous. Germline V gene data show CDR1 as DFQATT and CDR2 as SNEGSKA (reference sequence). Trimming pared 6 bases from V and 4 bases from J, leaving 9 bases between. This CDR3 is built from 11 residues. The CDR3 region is CSAYKLETQYF. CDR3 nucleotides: TGCAGTGCGTACAAGCTAGAGACCCAGTACTTC.

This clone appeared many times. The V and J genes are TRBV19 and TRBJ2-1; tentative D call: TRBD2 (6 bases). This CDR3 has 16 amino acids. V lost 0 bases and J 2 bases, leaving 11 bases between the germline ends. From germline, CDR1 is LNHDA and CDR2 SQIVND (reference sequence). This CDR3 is CASSIEGGYPYNEQFF. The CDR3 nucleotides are TGTGCCAGTAGTATAGAAGGAGGGTACCCCTACAATGAGCAGTTCTTC.

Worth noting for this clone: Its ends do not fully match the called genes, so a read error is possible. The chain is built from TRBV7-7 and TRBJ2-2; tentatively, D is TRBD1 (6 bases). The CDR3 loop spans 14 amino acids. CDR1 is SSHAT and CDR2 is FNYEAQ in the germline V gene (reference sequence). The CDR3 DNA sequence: TGTGCTAGCAGCTACTCACAGGGTGCCGGGGAGCTGTTTTTT. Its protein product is CASSYSQGAGELFF.

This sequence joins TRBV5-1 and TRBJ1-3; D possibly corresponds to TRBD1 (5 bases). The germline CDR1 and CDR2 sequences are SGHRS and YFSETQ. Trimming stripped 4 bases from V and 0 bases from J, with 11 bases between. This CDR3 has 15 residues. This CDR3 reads CASSPDTNSGNTIYF. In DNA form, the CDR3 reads TGCGCCAGCAGCCCGGACACGAACTCTGGAAACACCATATATTTT.

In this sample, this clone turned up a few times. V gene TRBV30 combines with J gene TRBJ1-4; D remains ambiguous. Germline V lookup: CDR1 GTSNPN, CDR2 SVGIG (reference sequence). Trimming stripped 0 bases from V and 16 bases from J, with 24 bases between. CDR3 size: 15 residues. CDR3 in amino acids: CAWSVNIGVMVSPFF. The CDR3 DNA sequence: TGTGCCTGGAGTGTAAACATTGGAGTCATGGTCTCGCCGTTTTTT.

The CDR3 bases are TGTGCCAGCTCAACAGGGAATTCTGAAAAACTGTTTTTT. Its translation: CASSTGNSEKLFF. V usage is TRBV7-2 and J usage is TRBJ1-4, with D perhaps TRBD1 (6 bases). V lost 8 bases, J lost 7 bases, and 14 bases lay in between. CDR3 length: 13 residues. Germline V gives CDR1 SGHTA, CDR2 FQGNSA.

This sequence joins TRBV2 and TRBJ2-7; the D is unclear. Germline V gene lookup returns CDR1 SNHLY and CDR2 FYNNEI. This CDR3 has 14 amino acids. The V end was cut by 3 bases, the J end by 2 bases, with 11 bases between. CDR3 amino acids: CASSDGVSTYEQYF. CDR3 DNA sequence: TGTGCCAGCAGTGATGGGGTCAGCACCTACGAGCAGTACTTC.

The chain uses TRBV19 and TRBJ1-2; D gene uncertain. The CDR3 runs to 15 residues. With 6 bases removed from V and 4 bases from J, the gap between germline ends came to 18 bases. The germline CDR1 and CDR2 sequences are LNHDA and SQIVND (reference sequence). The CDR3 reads CASRPYGEASYGYTF. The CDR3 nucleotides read TGTGCCAGTAGGCCTTATGGGGAAGCTAGCTATGGCTACACCTTC. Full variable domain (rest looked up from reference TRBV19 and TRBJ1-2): DGGITQSPKYLFRKEGQNVTLSCEQNLNHDAMYWYRQDPGQGLRLIYYSQIVNDFQKGDIAEGYSVSREKKESFPLTVTSAQKNPTAFYLCASRPYGEASYGYTFGSGTRLTVV.

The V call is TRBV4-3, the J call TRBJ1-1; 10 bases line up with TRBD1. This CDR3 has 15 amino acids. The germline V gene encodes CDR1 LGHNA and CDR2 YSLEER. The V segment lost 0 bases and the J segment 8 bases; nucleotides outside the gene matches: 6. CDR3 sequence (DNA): TGCGCCAGCAGCCAAGATGGGGGACAGGGGCGAGAAGCTTTCTTT. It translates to CASSQDGGQGREAFF.

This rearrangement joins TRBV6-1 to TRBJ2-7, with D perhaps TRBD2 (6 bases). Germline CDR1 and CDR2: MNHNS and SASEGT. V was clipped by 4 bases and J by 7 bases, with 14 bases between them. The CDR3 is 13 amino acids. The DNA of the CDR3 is TGTGCCAGCAGTGTGGAGGGGTCAAGGGAGCAGTACTTC. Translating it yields CASSVEGSREQYF.

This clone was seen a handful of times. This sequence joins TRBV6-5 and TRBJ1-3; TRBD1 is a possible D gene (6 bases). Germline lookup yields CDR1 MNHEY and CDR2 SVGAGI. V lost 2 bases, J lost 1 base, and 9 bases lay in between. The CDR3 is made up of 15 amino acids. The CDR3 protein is CASSYRGRSGNTIYF. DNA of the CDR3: TGTGCCAGCAGTTACAGGGGGAGGTCTGGAAACACCATATATTTT.

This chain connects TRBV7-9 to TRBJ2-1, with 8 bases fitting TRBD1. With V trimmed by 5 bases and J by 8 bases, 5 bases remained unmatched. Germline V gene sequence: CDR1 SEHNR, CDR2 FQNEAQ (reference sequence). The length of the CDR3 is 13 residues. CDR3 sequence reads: CASSVDRGDEQFF. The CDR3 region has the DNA TGTGCCAGCAGCGTAGACAGGGGCGATGAGCAGTTCTTC.

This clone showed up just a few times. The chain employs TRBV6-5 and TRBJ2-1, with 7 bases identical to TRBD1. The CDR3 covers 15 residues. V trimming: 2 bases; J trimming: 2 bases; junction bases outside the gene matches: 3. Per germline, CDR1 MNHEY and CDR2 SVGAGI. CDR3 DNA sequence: TGTGCCAGCAGTTACGACAGGGTCCCCTACAATGAGCAGTTCTTC. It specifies CASSYDRVPYNEQFF.

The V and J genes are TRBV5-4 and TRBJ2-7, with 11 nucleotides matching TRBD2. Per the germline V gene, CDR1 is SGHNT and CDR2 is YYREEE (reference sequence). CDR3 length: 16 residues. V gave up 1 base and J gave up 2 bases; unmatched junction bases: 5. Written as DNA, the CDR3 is TGTGCCAGCAGCTTGATGGTAGCGGGGGGGGCCTACGAGCAGTACTTC. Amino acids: CASSLMVAGGAYEQYF.

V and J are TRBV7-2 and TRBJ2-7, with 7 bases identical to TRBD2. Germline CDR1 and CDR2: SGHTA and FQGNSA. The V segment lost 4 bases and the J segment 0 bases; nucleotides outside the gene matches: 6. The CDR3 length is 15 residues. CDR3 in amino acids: CASSSPGGTSYEQYF. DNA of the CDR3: TGTGCCAGCAGCTCCCCCGGGGGGACCTCCTACGAGCAGTACTTC.

CDR3 protein: CASSQGAGGSGLNTEAFF. In DNA, the CDR3 is TGCGCCAGCAGCCAAGGGGCAGGGGGTTCGGGACTGAACACTGAAGCTTTCTTT. The chain carries TRBV4-3 and TRBJ1-1; the match to TRBD1 covers 7 bases. The CDR3 loop spans 18 amino acids. The trim removed 1 base at V and 0 bases at J, leaving 11 bases unmatched. The germline gives CDR1 LGHNA, CDR2 YSLEER.

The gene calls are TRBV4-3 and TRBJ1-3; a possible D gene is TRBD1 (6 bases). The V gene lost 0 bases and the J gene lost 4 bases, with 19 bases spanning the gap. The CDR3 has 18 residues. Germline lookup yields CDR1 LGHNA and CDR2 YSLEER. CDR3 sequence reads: CASSQDQVWRGLGNTIYF. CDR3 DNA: TGCGCCAGCAGCCAAGATCAGGTGTGGCGGGGGCTAGGAAACACCATATATTTT.